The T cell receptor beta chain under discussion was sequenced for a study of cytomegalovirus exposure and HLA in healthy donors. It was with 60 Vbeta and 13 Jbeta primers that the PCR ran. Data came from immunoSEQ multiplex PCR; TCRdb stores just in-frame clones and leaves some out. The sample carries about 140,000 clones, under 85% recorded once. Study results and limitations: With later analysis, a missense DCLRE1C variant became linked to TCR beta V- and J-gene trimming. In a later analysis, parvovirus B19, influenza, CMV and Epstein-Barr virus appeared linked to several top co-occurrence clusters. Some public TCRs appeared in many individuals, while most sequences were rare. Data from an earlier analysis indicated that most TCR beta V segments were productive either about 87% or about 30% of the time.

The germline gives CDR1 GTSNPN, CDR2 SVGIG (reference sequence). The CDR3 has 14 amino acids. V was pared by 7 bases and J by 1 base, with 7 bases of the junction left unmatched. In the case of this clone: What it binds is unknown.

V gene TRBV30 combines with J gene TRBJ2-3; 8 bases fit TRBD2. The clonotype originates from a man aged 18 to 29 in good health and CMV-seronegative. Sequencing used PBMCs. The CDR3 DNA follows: TGTGCCTACCGGGCGCGGGGGGGCACAGATACGCAGTATTTT. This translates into CAYRARGGTDTQYF.